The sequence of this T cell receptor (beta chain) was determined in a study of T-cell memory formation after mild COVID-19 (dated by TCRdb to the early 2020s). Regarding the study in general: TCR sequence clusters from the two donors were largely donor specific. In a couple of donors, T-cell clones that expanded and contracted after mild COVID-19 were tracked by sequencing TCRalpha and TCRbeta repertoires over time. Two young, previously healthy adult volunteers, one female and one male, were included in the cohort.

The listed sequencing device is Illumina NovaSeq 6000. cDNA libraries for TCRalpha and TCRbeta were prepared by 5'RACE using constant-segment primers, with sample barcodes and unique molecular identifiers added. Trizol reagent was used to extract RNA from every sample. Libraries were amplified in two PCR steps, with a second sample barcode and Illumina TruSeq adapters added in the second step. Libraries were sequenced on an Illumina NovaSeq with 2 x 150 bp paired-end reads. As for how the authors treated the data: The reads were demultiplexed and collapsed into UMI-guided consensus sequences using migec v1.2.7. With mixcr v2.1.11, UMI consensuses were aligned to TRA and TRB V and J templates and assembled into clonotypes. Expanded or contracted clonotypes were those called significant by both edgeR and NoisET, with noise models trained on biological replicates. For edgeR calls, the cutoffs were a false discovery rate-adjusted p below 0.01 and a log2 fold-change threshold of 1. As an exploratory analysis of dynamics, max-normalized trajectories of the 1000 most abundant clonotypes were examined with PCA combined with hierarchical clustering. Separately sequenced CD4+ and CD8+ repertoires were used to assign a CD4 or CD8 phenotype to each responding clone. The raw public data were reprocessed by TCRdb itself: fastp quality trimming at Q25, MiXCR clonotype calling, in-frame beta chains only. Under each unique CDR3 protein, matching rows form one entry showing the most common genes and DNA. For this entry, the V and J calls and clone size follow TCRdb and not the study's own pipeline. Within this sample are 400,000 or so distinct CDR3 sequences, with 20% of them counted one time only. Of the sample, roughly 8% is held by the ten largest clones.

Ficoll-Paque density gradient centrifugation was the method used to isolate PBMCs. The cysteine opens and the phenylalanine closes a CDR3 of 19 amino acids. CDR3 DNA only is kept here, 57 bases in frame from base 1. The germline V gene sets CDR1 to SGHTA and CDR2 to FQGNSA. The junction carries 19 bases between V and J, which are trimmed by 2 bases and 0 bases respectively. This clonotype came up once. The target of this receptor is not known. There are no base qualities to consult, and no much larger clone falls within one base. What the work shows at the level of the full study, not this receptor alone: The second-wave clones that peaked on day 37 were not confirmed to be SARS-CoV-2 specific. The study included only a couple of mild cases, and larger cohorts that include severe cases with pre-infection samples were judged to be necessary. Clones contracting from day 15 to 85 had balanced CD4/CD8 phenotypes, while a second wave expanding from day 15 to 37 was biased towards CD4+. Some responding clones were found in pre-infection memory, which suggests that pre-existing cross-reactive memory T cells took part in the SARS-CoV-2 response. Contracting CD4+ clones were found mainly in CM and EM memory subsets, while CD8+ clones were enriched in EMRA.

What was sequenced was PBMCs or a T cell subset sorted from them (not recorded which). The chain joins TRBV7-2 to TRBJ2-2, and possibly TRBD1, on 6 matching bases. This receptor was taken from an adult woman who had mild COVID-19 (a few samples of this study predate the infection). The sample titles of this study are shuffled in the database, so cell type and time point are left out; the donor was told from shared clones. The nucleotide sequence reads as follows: TGTGCCAGCAGCTTAAGAGGGGGTGGGACATCGGCGAACACCGGGGAGCTGTTTTTT. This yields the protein CASSLRGGGTSANTGELFF.